The entry below gives a single T cell receptor beta chain sequence along with its context. This clonotype was seen once. Its antigen is unknown. Base qualities are not provided; no much larger clone lies one nucleotide away. One read alone lends weak support. Library preparation was by RT-PCR. Sequenced on an Illumina HiSeq 2500. TCRdb reprocessed the public reads (quality trimming at Q25 with fastp, clone calling with MiXCR) and kept in-frame beta chains. Rows are unified per CDR3 protein, each entry keeping the most common DNA and genes. In this sample the table shows 550,000 to 800,000 distinct CDR3 sequences, approximately 14% of which occur a single time. The ten biggest clones cover around 6.5% of the sample. The data were taken from a study of response to subunit inactivated influenza vaccine (dated by TCRdb to between 2018 and 2020). About the study as a whole: Deep quantitative T cell receptor repertoire profiling was used in the study to track responses to a trivalent subunit inactivated influenza vaccine.

Overall study results and their limits: The authors suggested that each seasonal influenza vaccination may recruit only a limited number of new T cells.

The sample consisted of PBMCs from blood, taken less than 15 days before vaccination. The source is a man in his fifties who received an inactivated influenza vaccine. Donor details come from another sample of the same person, matched by shared clones.

The base sequence is TGTGCCAGCAGTTACCAATACGAGCAGTACTTC. This translates into CASSYQYEQYF. The chain links TRBV6-6 with TRBJ2-7; the D gene remains uncertain. Trimming removed 2 bases from V and 4 bases from J, leaving 3 bases between the germline ends. Including the terminal cysteine and phenylalanine, the CDR3 comprises 11 residues. Solely the CDR3 DNA is kept, with 33 bases framed from the first base. From the germline V gene (reference sequence), CDR1 is MNHNY and CDR2 is SVGAGI.